The 24 T cell receptor beta chains listed next were all sequenced from one sample in a study of Graves' ophthalmopathy and Graves' hyperthyroidism. Investigators amplified TCR beta CDR3 regions from RNA transcripts. Scientists carried out first-round RT-PCR using HTBI primers and then a second-round multiplex PCR. TCRdb reanalysed the multiplex PCR reads using MiXCR and keeps one entry per CDR3 protein. The sample has 650,000 to 900,000 distinct CDR3 sequences; roughly two fifths are singletons. The sequenced sample was peripheral blood. Receptors originate from an adult man with Graves' ophthalmopathy.

The chain combines TRBV11-2 with TRBJ2-7; the D gene is possibly TRBD2 (5 bases). The CDR3 totals 14 residues. Trimming took 5 bases from V and 7 from J, leaving 18 bases between them. Per germline, CDR1 SGHAT and CDR2 FQNNGV. CDR3 bases: TGTGCCAGCAGCGCACCGGGATCCCTCTTTGAGCAGTACTTC. It is translated as CASSAPGSLFEQYF.

The chain combines TRBV19 with TRBJ2-7; D gene uncertain. Per germline, CDR1 LNHDA and CDR2 SQIVND (reference sequence). The CDR3 is 13 amino acids. Trimming took off 11 bases at V and 2 bases at J, with 16 bases between the two ends. CDR3 sequence (DNA): TGTGCCTGGAGTGTACTGTCAACCTACGAGCAGTACTTC. Its translation: CAWSVLSTYEQYF. Full variable domain (missing parts from reference TRBV19 and TRBJ2-7): DGGITQSPKYLFRKEGQNVTLSCEQNLNHDAMYWYRQDPGQGLRLIYYSQIVNDFQKGDIAEGYSVSREKKESFPLTVTSAQKNPTAFYLCAWSVLSTYEQYFGPGTRLTVT.

There are a few counts of this clonotype. J is TRBJ2-7 and V is TRBV28; tentatively, D is TRBD1 or TRBD2 (5 bases each). CDR3 size: 15 residues. Between the trimmed V and J ends, which lost 7 bases and 3 bases, there was a span of 19 bases. Germline V gene lookup returns CDR1 MDHEN and CDR2 SYDVKM. The DNA of the CDR3 is TGTGCCAGCACCTTCTTGGGGGAGTCAAACTACGAGCAGTACTTC. Translation: CASTFLGESNYEQYF.

This clonotype has at least ten counts. The rearrangement uses TRBV10-3 and TRBJ2-5, with D possibly being TRBD1 (6 bases). The CDR3 runs to 15 residues. Trimming left V 0 bases short and J 5 bases short, with 13 bases between. CDR1 and CDR2 from the germline V gene are ENHRY and SYGVKD. The CDR3 loop reads CAISESDSYQETQYF. Here the CDR3 DNA reads TGTGCCATCAGTGAGTCGGACAGTTATCAGGAGACCCAGTACTTC.

This clonotype is a singleton in its sample. This rearrangement joins TRBV2 to TRBJ2-5, with a possible D match to TRBD2 (6 bases). The DNA matches TRBJ2-1 better at its end, which makes the J call doubtful. From germline, CDR1 is SNHLY and CDR2 FYNNEI. The CDR3 contains 14 residues. CDR3 residues: CASRGAGRYNEQFF. The CDR3 DNA reads TGTGCCAGCAGGGGAGCGGGCCGATACAATGAGCAGTTCTTC.

Ten or more counts support this clonotype. This chain uses TRBV7-9 with TRBJ1-6; D not certain. The CDR3 extends over 13 amino acids. Germline V gene lookup returns CDR1 SEHNR and CDR2 FQNEAQ (reference sequence). V was shortened by 1 base and J by 10 bases, with 8 bases between the two germline ends. CDR3 region: CASSLGGESPLHF. CDR3 DNA sequence: TGTGCCAGCAGCTTAGGGGGTGAATCACCCCTCCACTTT.

This clonotype has a handful of counts. This chain connects TRBV29-1 to TRBJ1-1; D unresolved. The V end was cut by 6 bases, the J end by 1 base, with 9 bases between. The CDR3 extends over 12 amino acids. CDR1 is SQVTM and CDR2 is ANQGSEA in the germline V gene. CDR3 amino acids: CSVGGTNTEAFF. The CDR3 DNA reads TGCAGCGTAGGCGGTACGAACACTGAAGCTTTCTTT.

The chain carries TRBV24-1 and TRBJ1-5; no firm D call. Germline CDR1 reads KGHDR; CDR2 reads SFDVKD. Between the trimmed V and J ends, which lost 11 bases and 6 bases, there was a span of 19 bases. The CDR3 spans 14 residues. The CDR3 DNA is TGTGCCAGCTCACCAGGTTCAGGACTTCAGCCCCAGCATTTT. Its translation: CASSPGSGLQPQHF.

This clonotype appeared many times. V gene TRBV7-9 combines with J gene TRBJ1-1; the match to TRBD1 covers 7 bases. Trimming at V came to 8 bases and at J to 6 bases, leaving 9 bases not matched to a gene. Germline lookup yields CDR1 SEHNR and CDR2 FQNEAQ (reference sequence). This CDR3 is 13 amino acids long. The CDR3 coding sequence is TGTGCCAGCTACGACAGGGCTAAGGCTGAAGCTTTCTTT. This translates into CASYDRAKAEAFF.

The V call is TRBV7-2, the J call TRBJ2-5; D possibly matches TRBD1 or TRBD2 (5 bases each). V was cut by 11 bases and J by 2 bases, with 12 bases left in between. The CDR3 runs 12 residues. In germline, CDR1 is SGHTA, CDR2 FQGNSA. CDR3 loop: CAWSGGQETQYF. The DNA for the CDR3 is TGTGCCTGGAGTGGGGGTCAAGAGACCCAGTACTTC.

This clonotype was detected only a few times. The CDR3 DNA follows: TGTGCCAGCTCACCACTGGCGGATCGCGAGCAGTACTTC. This translates into CASSPLADREQYF. The chain uses TRBV11-2 and TRBJ2-7; no clear D. Per germline, CDR1 SGHAT and CDR2 FQNNGV. V was cut by 8 bases and J by 6 bases, with 17 bases left in between. The CDR3 contains 13 residues.

This chain uses TRBV11-2 with TRBJ2-2; TRBD2 is a possible D gene (5 bases). V dropped 5 bases and J dropped 2 bases, with 15 bases sitting between them. The CDR3 loop spans 16 amino acids. Germline CDR1 SGHAT, CDR2 FQNNGV. CDR3: CASSPASRANTGELFF. In DNA, the CDR3 is TGTGCCAGCAGCCCGGCTAGCAGAGCTAACACCGGGGAGCTGTTTTTT.

The gene calls are TRBV20-1 and TRBJ1-1, with 7 bases that match TRBD1. CDR3 length equals 15 residues. CDR1 and CDR2 (germline): DFQATT, SNEGSKA (reference sequence). The ends lost 1 base at V and 6 bases at J; junction bases unmatched: 11. CDR3 DNA sequence: TGCAGTGCTAGAGGTCGGACAGGCCGAAGGCCTGAAGCTTTCTTT. It translates to CSARGRTGRRPEAFF.

This clonotype showed up just once. The chain uses TRBV20-1 and TRBJ2-5; 10 positions agree with TRBD2. This CDR3 region has 17 residues. Looked up from germline, CDR1 is DFQATT and CDR2 is SNEGSKA (reference sequence). After removal of 0 bases from V and 4 bases from J, the junction contained 11 bases not matched to a gene. DNA for the CDR3: TGCAGTGCTAGAGATCCCAGCGGGAGGGCCGCTGGAGAGACCCAGTACTTC. This encodes CSARDPSGRAAGETQYF.

V usage is TRBV6-5 and J usage is TRBJ1-2; 10 positions match TRBD1. Germline values: CDR1 MNHEY, CDR2 SVGAGI. Unmatched junction bases numbered 5, after V lost 6 bases and J lost 7 bases. CDR3 length equals 13 residues. The CDR3 sequence: CASRRDRGLGYTF. DNA of the CDR3: TGTGCCAGCAGACGGGACAGGGGTCTTGGCTACACCTTC.

The chain joins TRBV7-9 to TRBJ2-7, with 8 bases identical to TRBD2. Germline V gene sequence: CDR1 SEHNR, CDR2 FQNEAQ (reference sequence). Trimming cost V 5 bases and J 3 bases; bases outside gene matches: 15. The CDR3 is 17 residues long. The CDR3 sequence is CASSPRYSGGLVYEQYF. DNA for the CDR3: TGTGCCAGCAGCCCGAGGTACTCTGGGGGACTAGTCTACGAGCAGTACTTC.

The chain employs TRBV6-5 and TRBJ1-2; 7 positions agree with TRBD1. The CDR3 runs 17 residues. CDR1 MNHEY and CDR2 SVGAGI come from the germline V gene. Trimming removed 5 bases from V and 3 bases from J; junction bases left unmatched: 15. The CDR3 loop is CASSERIRTGKDYGYTF. CDR3 DNA sequence: TGTGCCAGCAGTGAACGTATCAGGACAGGCAAGGACTATGGCTACACCTTC.

This clonotype was observed a handful of times. The V gene is TRBV4-3, the J gene TRBJ2-7, with 7 nucleotides matching TRBD2. This CDR3 is 14 amino acids long. Germline lookup yields CDR1 LGHNA and CDR2 YSLEER. J gave up 4 bases and V 4 bases, and 7 bases lay outside the gene matches. The CDR3 nucleotides read TGCGCCAGCAGCCCAGAGGGGAGGGTTTACGAGCAGTACTTC. Protein sequence: CASSPEGRVYEQYF.

V is TRBV9 and J is TRBJ2-3; D not resolved. Per germline, CDR1 SGDLS and CDR2 YYNGEE. V gave up 4 bases and J gave up 2 bases, with 11 bases separating them. The CDR3 covers 14 residues. The CDR3 nucleotides read TGTGCCAGCAGCCCAGTCAGCAACACAGATACGCAGTATTTT. As protein: CASSPVSNTDTQYF.

This clonotype showed up many times. The chain is built from TRBV6-6 and TRBJ1-1; D is unclear. The V end was cut by 8 bases, the J end by 4 bases, with 5 bases between. From germline, CDR1 is MNHNY and CDR2 SVGAGI (reference sequence). The CDR3 has 10 amino acids. The CDR3 protein is CASGSTEAFF. For the CDR3, the DNA is TGTGCCAGCGGCTCCACTGAAGCTTTCTTT.

This clonotype was observed at least ten times. V gene TRBV19 combines with J gene TRBJ1-4, with 8 bases aligning to TRBD1. The CDR3 loop spans 14 amino acids. Germline-derived CDR1 and CDR2 are LNHDA and SQIVND (reference sequence). The trim removed 4 bases at V and 8 bases at J, leaving 6 bases unmatched. The CDR3 spells CASSTSDRAEKLFF. In nucleotides, the CDR3 is TGTGCCAGTAGTACCTCGGACAGGGCCGAAAAACTGTTTTTT.

This clonotype was observed a single time. V gene TRBV10-2 combines with J gene TRBJ1-5; 9 bases match TRBD1. Germline assignment: CDR1 WSHSY and CDR2 SAAADI. V shed 6 bases and J 12 bases; nucleotides not matched to a gene: 9. The CDR3 has 13 residues. In nucleotides, the CDR3 is TGCGCCAGCAGAGAGACAGGGGGTCCGATCCAGCATTTT. This codes for CASRETGGPIQHF.

In this sample, this clonotype turned up once. CDR3 nucleotide sequence: TGTGCCAGCAGCTCGGGACTAGAAACTTACGAGCAGTACTTC. Translated, it gives CASSSGLETYEQYF. The chain couples TRBV11-2 to TRBJ2-7, with 8 bases that match TRBD2. The CDR3 is 14 amino acids. J lost 4 bases, V lost 4 bases, and 6 bases had no gene match. The V gene's germline CDR1 is SGHAT and CDR2 FQNNGV.

This clonotype was counted between two and nine times. The chain couples TRBV6-5 to TRBJ1-2, with D possibly being TRBD1 (6 bases). Germline V gives CDR1 MNHEY, CDR2 SVGAGI. V shed 7 bases and J shed 6 bases, with 15 bases lying between them. This CDR3 has 13 residues. CDR3 coding DNA: TGTGCCAGCACCCGAGGAGGGGGGGATGGCTACACCTTC. It is translated as CASTRGGGDGYTF.